The next 26 T cell receptor beta chains were all read from a single sample in a study of T-cell memory formation after mild COVID-19. TCRdb re-derived calls from the 5' RACE reads in MiXCR, one entry per CDR3 protein. The repertoire holds roughly 310,000 distinct CDR3 sequences, with about a sixth as singletons. The material sequenced was PBMCs or a T cell subset sorted from them (not recorded which). These receptors all stem from a man between 18 and 29 years old who had mild COVID-19 (a few samples of this study predate the infection). Cell type and time point are not known.

In its sample, this clonotype was seen a few times. This chain uses TRBV9 with TRBJ2-1, with 12 positions matching TRBD2. Per the germline V gene, CDR1 is SGDLS and CDR2 is YYNGEE. V lost 0 bases to trimming and J lost 3 bases; unmatched junction nucleotides: 7. CDR3 length: 18 residues. The chain's CDR3 is CASSVGLAGGLFYNEQFF. CDR3 sequence (DNA): TGTGCCAGCAGCGTAGGCCTAGCGGGGGGGCTTTTCTACAATGAGCAGTTCTTC.

The rearrangement uses TRBV7-9 and TRBJ2-7; a weak D match, TRBD1 (5 bases). The CDR3 has 17 residues. V dropped 5 bases and J dropped 2 bases, with 22 bases sitting between them. The germline gives CDR1 SEHNR, CDR2 FQNEAQ (reference sequence). CDR3 sequence reads: CASSSTSGRWDPYEQYF. The CDR3 DNA is TGTGCCAGCAGCAGTACCTCAGGGCGATGGGATCCCTACGAGCAGTACTTC.

This clonotype was found a few times. The chain recombines TRBV2 with TRBJ1-5; D unclear. The CDR3 length is 12 residues. The V end lost 8 bases, the J end lost 4 bases, and 9 bases lay between the germline ends. Germline V gene lookup returns CDR1 SNHLY and CDR2 FYNNEI. DNA of the CDR3: TGTGCCAGCGCCCGGGTAAATCAGCCCCAGCATTTT. Translating it yields CASARVNQPQHF.

This clonotype has a handful of counts. The J gene is TRBJ1-1, the V gene TRBV5-1; D perhaps matches TRBD1 (5 bases). Germline CDR1 SGHRS, CDR2 YFSETQ. The CDR3 totals 14 residues. V lost 3 bases and J 1 base, leaving 10 bases between the germline ends. The CDR3 protein is CASSSTDGNTEAFF. The DNA of the CDR3 is TGCGCCAGCAGCTCGACAGATGGGAACACTGAAGCTTTCTTT. The whole variable domain, remainder taken from reference TRBV5-1 and TRBJ1-1, is KAGVTQTPRYLIKTRGQQVTLSCSPISGHRSVSWYQQTPGQGLQFLFEYFSETQRNKGNFPGRFSGRQFSNSRSEMNVSTLELGDSALYLCASSSTDGNTEAFFGQGTRLTVV.

The genes are TRBV20-1 and TRBJ1-1, with unresolved D. V was clipped by 5 bases and J by 1 base, with 8 bases between them. There are 12 residues in the CDR3. Germline lookup yields CDR1 DFQATT and CDR2 SNEGSKA (reference sequence). CDR3 nucleotides: TGCAGTGCTGACACTCCGAACACTGAAGCTTTCTTT. This sequence encodes CSADTPNTEAFF.

The rearrangement joins TRBV6-1 to TRBJ1-5; 9 bases match TRBD1. The germline CDR1 and CDR2 sequences are MNHNS and SASEGT. This CDR3 has 15 amino acids. The V and J ends lost 6 bases and 0 bases, in that order; junction bases with no gene match: 3. CDR3 nucleotides: TGTGCCAGCAGGGACAGGGGCTATAGCAATCAGCCCCAGCATTTT. It specifies CASRDRGYSNQPQHF.

The chain recombines TRBV2 with TRBJ2-6; D may correspond to TRBD1 or TRBD2 (5 bases each). V was shortened by 8 bases and J by 3 bases, with 17 bases between the two germline ends. The germline V gene encodes CDR1 SNHLY and CDR2 FYNNEI. This CDR3 has 16 residues. This CDR3 reads CASGGRRDGGANVLTF. DNA for the CDR3: TGTGCCAGCGGGGGACGTAGGGATGGTGGGGCCAACGTCCTGACTTTC.

V usage is TRBV29-1 and J usage is TRBJ2-5; 9 bases align to TRBD1. Trimming cost V 7 bases and J 5 bases; bases outside gene matches: 11. Germline lookup yields CDR1 SQVTM and CDR2 ANQGSEA. This CDR3 comprises 14 residues. The CDR3 nucleotides are TGCAGCGGCAAAAACAGGGGGCTGGGGGAGACCCAGTACTTC. Translating gives CSGKNRGLGETQYF. Full variable domain (outside the CDR3, taken from reference TRBV29-1 and TRBJ2-5): SAVISQKPSRDICQRGTSLTIQCQVDSQVTMMFWYRQQPGQSLTLIATANQGSEATYESGFVIDKFPISRPNLTFSTLTVSNMSPEDSSIYLCSGKNRGLGETQYFGPGTRLLVL.

The CDR3 coding sequence is TGTGCCAGCAGCTTAGCGCAGGGAGTCAACACTGAAGCTTTCTTT. As protein: CASSLAQGVNTEAFF. J is TRBJ1-1 and V is TRBV7-9, with D possibly being TRBD1 (5 bases). The CDR3 is 15 amino acids. Germline lookup yields CDR1 SEHNR and CDR2 FQNEAQ (reference sequence). V dropped 0 bases and J dropped 2 bases, with 10 bases sitting between them. The entire variable domain, with the rest obtained from reference TRBV7-9 and TRBJ1-1, is as follows: DTGVSQNPRHKITKRGQNVTFRCDPISEHNRLYWYRQTLGQGPEFLTYFQNEAQLEKSRLLSDRFSAERPKGSFSTLEIQRTEQGDSAMYLCASSLAQGVNTEAFFGQGTRLTVV.

This sequence joins TRBV10-1 and TRBJ2-7; possibly TRBD1 for D (6 bases). The CDR3 spans 13 residues. CDR1 and CDR2 (germline): WNHNN, SYGVQD (reference sequence). V was trimmed by 5 bases and J by 1 base, leaving 9 bases between them. CDR3: CASSWTDSYEQYV. The CDR3 DNA reads TGCGCCAGCAGTTGGACAGATTCCTACGAGCAGTACGTC.

V and J are TRBV6-5 and TRBJ2-1; 8 bases map to TRBD2. The CDR3 totals 15 residues. Per germline, CDR1 MNHEY and CDR2 SVGAGI. V shed 0 bases and J 9 bases; nucleotides not matched to a gene: 7. As DNA, the CDR3 is TGTGCCAGCAGTTACTCGATTGGACTAGCCACTGAGCAGTTCTTC. Residues: CASSYSIGLATEQFF.

This clonotype was observed many times. A read error may be the cause here, since a much bigger clone is one base away. The V and J genes are TRBV7-2 and TRBJ2-7, with D unclear. This CDR3 is built from 11 residues. Germline V lookup: CDR1 SGHTA, CDR2 FQGNSA. Trimming cost V 5 bases and J 0 bases, with 2 bases left between them. The chain's CDR3 is CASSVSYEQYF. The CDR3, as DNA: TGTGCCAGCAGCGTCTCCTACGAGCAGTACTTC. Using reference TRBV7-2 and TRBJ2-7 for the parts outside the CDR3, the full variable domain is GAGVSQSPSNKVTEKGKDVELRCDPISGHTALYWYRQSLGQGLEFLIYFQGNSAPDKSGLPSDRFSAERTGGSVSTLTIQRTQQEDSAVYLCASSVSYEQYFGPGTRLTVT.

This clonotype has only a few counts. This chain links TRBV7-9 with TRBJ2-7, with unresolved D. CDR3 length: 14 residues. The ends were cut back, 2 bases at V and 2 bases at J, with 10 bases in the middle. From germline, CDR1 is SEHNR and CDR2 FQNEAQ (reference sequence). The CDR3 nucleotides read TGTGCCAGCAGCTTAACAGCTGGCACCTACGAGCAGTACTTC. As protein: CASSLTAGTYEQYF.

This rearrangement joins TRBV6-6 to TRBJ1-1; D is uncertain. Trimming cost V 6 bases and J 8 bases, with 7 bases left between them. The CDR3 covers 10 residues. CDR1 and CDR2 from the germline V gene are MNHNY and SVGAGI (reference sequence). The CDR3 sequence: CASSGTEAFF. CDR3 bases: TGTGCCAGCAGCGGAACGGAAGCTTTCTTT.

The V gene is TRBV6-5, the J gene TRBJ1-1, with 9 bases fitting TRBD1. Germline V CDR1 and CDR2: MNHEY, SVGAGI. Losses at the gene ends were 6 bases for V and 6 bases for J; bases not matched to a gene: 8. The CDR3 runs to 14 residues. The CDR3 sequence: CASSAGGQGSEAFF. As DNA, the CDR3 is TGTGCCAGCAGCGCGGGAGGACAGGGGTCTGAAGCTTTCTTT.

A few counts support this clonotype. The chain has TRBV11-2 and TRBJ1-1; D gene ambiguous. CDR1 and CDR2 from the germline V gene are SGHAT and FQNNGV. The V and J ends lost 5 bases and 0 bases respectively, with 19 bases between them. This CDR3 region has 17 residues. This chain's CDR3 is CASSHSGGLGVNTEAFF. CDR3 nucleotide sequence: TGTGCCAGCAGCCATAGCGGAGGGCTCGGGGTGAACACTGAAGCTTTCTTT.

Of note for this clonotype: A junction boundary mismatches the germline segment, possibly from a read error. The V call is TRBV11-2, the J call TRBJ2-5; the D is unclear. Germline loops: CDR1 SGHAT, CDR2 FQNNGV. This CDR3 spans 13 amino acids. CDR3 DNA: TGTGCCAGCAGCTTAGATTGGGGTGAGACCCGGTACTTC. It specifies CASSLDWGETRYF.

CDR3 sequence: CASSKGAGETQYF. CDR3 in DNA: TGTGCCAGCTCCAAGGGGGCAGGGGAGACCCAGTACTTC. This rearrangement joins TRBV12-3 or TRBV12-4 to TRBJ2-5, with 7 positions matching TRBD1. The CDR3 has 13 amino acids. V dropped 8 bases and J dropped 5; count of bases not matched to a gene: 8.

The chain recombines TRBV14 with TRBJ2-6; D uncertain. Trimming pared 0 bases from V and 4 bases from J, leaving 4 bases between. Germline values: CDR1 SGHDN, CDR2 FVKESK. The CDR3 loop spans 14 amino acids. CDR3 residues: CASSQDLGANVLTF. CDR3 bases: TGTGCCAGCAGCCAAGATTTAGGGGCCAACGTCCTGACTTTC. The variable domain in full, completed from reference TRBV14 and TRBJ2-6, reads EAGVTQFPSHSVIEKGQTVTLRCDPISGHDNLYWYRRVMGKEIKFLLHFVKESKQDESGMPNNRFLAERTGGTYSTLKVQPAELEDSGVYFCASSQDLGANVLTFGAGSRLTVL.

This clonotype has more than one count but fewer than ten. The rearrangement uses TRBV6-5 and TRBJ2-4; 7 positions match TRBD1. This CDR3 is 15 amino acids long. V gave up 5 bases and J gave up 3 bases; unmatched junction bases: 7. Germline CDR1 reads MNHEY; CDR2 reads SVGAGI. In DNA form, the CDR3 reads TGTGCCAGCAGTATATCGACAGGGCTCAAAAACATTCAGTACTTC. Protein: CASSISTGLKNIQYF.

This clonotype was counted at least ten times. This rearrangement joins TRBV5-1 to TRBJ1-1; D remains unclear. CDR3 length equals 14 residues. In germline, CDR1 is SGHRS, CDR2 YFSETQ. The V gene lost 0 bases and the J gene lost 3 bases, with 9 bases spanning the gap. The CDR3 DNA is TGCGCCAGCAGCTTGGGGGCTGGGGACACTGAAGCTTTCTTT. It encodes CASSLGAGDTEAFF.

This clonotype was detected a few times. The chain is built from TRBV12-3 or TRBV12-4 and TRBJ2-1; the D gene is possibly TRBD1 (6 bases). Trimming left V 3 bases short and J 8 bases short, with 20 bases between. This CDR3 has 16 amino acids. CDR3 region: CASSLRTAGFLDEQFF. CDR3 nucleotide sequence: TGTGCCAGCAGTTTGAGGACAGCTGGTTTTTTGGATGAGCAGTTCTTC.

This clonotype appeared a few times. The chain links TRBV28 to TRBJ2-7, with a tentative D call TRBD1 (5 bases). CDR1 and CDR2 from the germline V gene are MDHEN and SYDVKM. This CDR3 comprises 14 residues. Trimming shortened V by 1 base and J by 4 bases, and 11 bases separated the two germline ends. The CDR3 DNA reads as TGTGCCAGCAGTTTATCGGCAGGGATATACGAGCAGTACGTC. This sequence encodes CASSLSAGIYEQYV.

V is TRBV12-3 or TRBV12-4 and J is TRBJ1-1; 7 nucleotides match TRBD1. V lost 3 bases, J lost 1 base, and 5 bases stayed unmatched. The CDR3 totals 15 residues. CDR3 residues: CASSLWGQKNTEAFF. CDR3 DNA: TGTGCCAGCAGTTTGTGGGGACAGAAGAACACTGAAGCTTTCTTT.

This clonotype was seen many times. This rearrangement joins TRBV18 to TRBJ2-1, with 10 positions matching TRBD1. The J segment lost 10 bases and the V segment lost 3 bases, leaving 3 bases of the junction unmatched. The germline V gene encodes CDR1 KGHSH and CDR2 LQKENI. This CDR3 is 13 amino acids long. The CDR3 protein is CASSPGTGDEQFF. The CDR3 coding sequence is TGTGCCAGCTCACCTGGGACAGGGGACGAGCAGTTCTTC.

The J gene is TRBJ1-1, the V gene TRBV12-3 or TRBV12-4; weak D call: TRBD1 (6 bases). The CDR3 length is 12 residues. V lost 3 bases, J lost 10 bases, and 12 bases lay in between. The CDR3 DNA reads TGTGCCAGCAGTTTCCTGGGGGGCCTAGCTTTCTTT. Residues: CASSFLGGLAFF.